This is a list of T cell receptor beta chains from one sample in a study of tumor and adjacent non-tumor tissue in lung cancer. TCRdb redid the calling of the multiplex PCR reads with MiXCR, one entry per CDR3 protein. Of 65,000 to 95,000 distinct CDR3 sequences listed, around 85% are singletons. What was sequenced was lung tumor tissue. The receptors were gathered from a woman between 45 and 65 years old with non-small cell lung cancer. Both conserved end residues are trimmed from each CDR3. D genes are given only for firm matches.

v_gene	d_gene	j_gene	CDR3aa
TRBV6-6	NA	TRBJ2-5	AGSYPGRAEIQY
TRBV20-1	NA	TRBJ2-7	SARVRDEQY
TRBV20-1	NA	TRBJ1-1	SALGTFIPEAL
TRBV11-2	NA	TRBJ2-2	TSRKNWGTGEPF
TRBV11-2	NA	TRBJ2-7	ASSLSTSSSYEQY
TRBV11-2	NA	TRBJ2-1	TSSLGDNEQF
TRBV6-2/TRBV6-3	NA	TRBJ1-2	TNSYFDPYRTTYGYT
TRBV6-1	NA	TRBJ1-3	ANSKFSSGNTIY
TRBV5-4	NA	TRBJ2-1	ASSLHSAEYNEQF
TRBV6-2/TRBV6-3	NA	TRBJ2-1	ASSYTDNYNELV